A selection of T cell receptor beta chains follows, all from one sample in a study of cytotoxic CD8 clonotypes in ibrutinib-treated CLL. Some clones are missing from TCRdb's copy, which holds only in-frame ones; the method was immunoSEQ multiplex PCR. Of roughly 300,000 clones in the sample, more than 70% were seen once. The sequencing used PBMCs, collected at disease progression, from a patient treated with ibrutinib. Every receptor here comes from a human donor with chronic lymphocytic leukemia. Both conserved end residues are part of each CDR3. The D gene is left open where the match is weak. Some rows have no size entry. The others give once, few or many, or a class for an expanded clone.

j_call v_call clone_size d_call cdr3_aa cdr3_nt
TRBJ1-2 TRBV5-1 NA TRBD1 CASSLMTGDERYGYTF TGCGCCAGCAGCTTGATGACAGGGGATGAACGCTATGGCTACACCTTC
TRBJ1-5 TRBV6-5 few NA CASSAVGASNQPQHF TGTGCCAGCAGTGCGGTCGGGGCTAGCAATCAGCCCCAGCATTTT
TRBJ2-7 TRBV5-4 once NA CASSDGGAREQYF TGTGCCAGCAGCGATGGGGGGGCTCGCGAGCAGTACTTC
TRBJ2-3 TRBV5-4 once TRBD1 CASSSSGTGGDTQYF TGTGCCAGCAGCTCCTCCGGGACAGGGGGAGATACGCAGTATTTT
TRBJ2-7 TRBV10-3 few TRBD1 CATTFRQGHYEQYF TGTGCCACCACATTCCGACAGGGTCACTACGAGCAGTACTTC
TRBJ1-2 TRBV6-5 few NA CASRLLGQQYGYTF TGTGCCAGCAGGCTACTTGGACAGCAGTATGGCTACACCTTC
TRBJ1-2 TRBV6-5 NA NA CASSYHGLGGYTF TGTGCCAGCAGTTACCATGGGCTGGGGGGCTACACCTTC
TRBJ1-5 TRBV6-6 NA NA CASSQTLSDSNQPQHF TGTGCCAGCAGTCAAACGTTGTCAGATAGCAATCAGCCCCAGCATTTT
TRBJ1-1 TRBV4-1 NA NA CASSQVQGPFTNTEAFF TGCGCCAGCAGCCAAGTGCAGGGACCGTTTACGAACACTGAAGCTTTCTTT
TRBJ2-5 TRBV7-7 NA NA CASSPGTDRQETQYF TGTGCCAGCAGTCCCGGGACCGACCGTCAAGAGACCCAGTACTTC
TRBJ1-5 TRBV4-1 few NA CASSQGGYSNQPQHF TGCGCCAGCAGCCAAGGGGGTTATAGCAATCAGCCCCAGCATTTT
TRBJ1-2 TRBV5-4 NA TRBD1 CASSYRDRFSYGYTF TGTGCCAGCAGCTACCGGGACAGGTTTTCCTATGGCTACACCTTC
TRBJ2-7 TRBV7-2 NA TRBD1 CASSPGTANYEQYF TGTGCCAGCAGCCCCGGGACAGCTAACTACGAGCAGTACTTC
TRBJ2-7 TRBV7-6 once TRBD2 CASSLAGLAGGPVQYF TGTGCCAGCAGCTTAGCGGGACTAGCGGGAGGGCCGGTGCAGTACTTC
TRBJ2-7 TRBV14 NA NA CASSPPSRSSLYEQYF TGTGCCAGCAGCCCGCCCTCCCGGTCCTCACTCTACGAGCAGTACTTC
TRBJ2-2 TRBV9 NA TRBD2 CASSVGRTSGTGELFF TGTGCCAGCAGCGTAGGTAGGACTAGCGGCACCGGGGAGCTGTTTTTT
TRBJ1-5 TRBV5-6 NA NA CASSLITDYSNQPQHF TGTGCCAGCAGCCTAATAACGGACTATAGCAATCAGCCCCAGCATTTT
TRBJ2-3 TRBV19 NA NA CASSFLVGTDTQYF TGTGCCAGTAGTTTCTTGGTGGGGACAGATACGCAGTATTTT
TRBJ1-1 TRBV10-3 NA TRBD1 CAISELERQGTNTEAFF TGTGCCATCAGTGAGCTCGAGAGACAGGGGACGAACACTGAAGCTTTCTTT
TRBJ2-1 TRBV27 NA TRBD2 CASSSTPTSGRGDEQFF TGTGCCAGCAGCTCGACCCCGACTAGCGGGAGGGGGGATGAGCAGTTCTTC
TRBJ2-5 TRBV6-6 NA TRBD1 CASTPDRGHQETQYF TGTGCCAGCACCCCGGACAGGGGCCACCAAGAGACCCAGTACTTC
TRBJ2-3 TRBV2 NA NA CASVDRTRRYF TGTGCCAGCGTCGACAGGACCCGGCGGTATTTT